The rows below give T cell receptor beta chains drawn from one sample of a study of T cell responses to AZD1222 COVID-19 vaccine. Only in-frame clones appear in the TCRdb table, and some are missing; sequencing was by immunoSEQ multiplex PCR. The repertoire holds 150,000 or so clones, with about 90% as singletons. This material consisted of peripheral blood, taken on day 0 of AZD1222 vaccination. The receptors originated from an adult in good health. CDR3s leave out the opening cysteine and the closing phenylalanine or tryptophan. Each record gives: J gene, V gene, D gene, CDR3 protein. D genes are given only for firm matches.

TRBJ2-7	TRBV5-3	TRBD2	ARSWTSGSFYYEQY
TRBJ2-7	TRBV2	TRBD2	ASSAGLAVIYEQY
TRBJ1-2	TRBV25-1	NA	ASSAGIDYGYT
TRBJ1-1	TRBV7-8	TRBD1	ASSPTGINTEAF
TRBJ1-5	TRBV20-1	NA	SAGGRKNQPQH
TRBJ2-2	TRBV9	TRBD2	ASSVPTSGSGDTGELF
TRBJ1-2	TRBV19	NA	ASSISRRPSNYGYT
TRBJ1-2	TRBV14	NA	ASSPGEHPNYGYT
TRBJ2-1	TRBV19	NA	ASSISVTNEQF
TRBJ1-2	TRBV6-5	NA	ASSYAGRSSDGYT
TRBJ1-5	TRBV28	NA	ASSLNGNQPQH
TRBJ1-3	TRBV28	NA	ASSFRGVSGNTIY
TRBJ1-5	TRBV18	NA	ASSPGESNQPQH
TRBJ2-2	TRBV27	NA	ASSLQGPPPGELF
TRBJ2-3	TRBV30	NA	AWGLPGNTQY
TRBJ2-3	TRBV27	NA	ASSPRTSTDTQY
TRBJ1-5	TRBV10-3	TRBD1	AISESELQGAYQPQH
TRBJ2-1	TRBV11-2	TRBD2	ASSLGLADYNGQF
TRBJ1-5	TRBV10-3	NA	AISEPGANQPQH
TRBJ2-7	TRBV5-6	NA	ASSLQAFYEQY
TRBJ1-2	TRBV28	NA	ASRSAGPRLVLYGYT
TRBJ2-1	TRBV7-3	TRBD2	ASSLSGGDSYNEQF
TRBJ1-5	TRBV27	NA	ASSLVQPQH
TRBJ1-1	TRBV5-6	NA	ASSFLLLTEAF
TRBJ2-7	TRBV6-2/TRBV6-3	TRBD1	ASSSTGGIHEQY
TRBJ2-3	TRBV7-8	TRBD2	ASSRAGLAVPTGDTQY
TRBJ2-5	TRBV18	NA	ASSEWTQETQY
TRBJ2-2	TRBV6-4	NA	ASSDTPGATGELF
TRBJ2-7	TRBV29-1	NA	SVEKDSTYEQY
TRBJ2-1	TRBV19	TRBD2	ASSLGLAGGHEQF
TRBJ2-5	TRBV6-6	NA	ASSPKGTQY
TRBJ1-4	TRBV18	NA	ASSPSAGTQGEKLF
TRBJ2-3	TRBV19	TRBD2	ASRTSGRRDTQY
TRBJ2-5	TRBV19	TRBD1	ASSPGQRETQY
TRBJ1-1	TRBV7-9	TRBD1	ASGRTGSNTEAF
TRBJ1-5	TRBV9	TRBD1	ASSSRDSFTGPQH
TRBJ2-1	TRBV24-1	TRBD2	ATSPGLAGGQGGQF
TRBJ2-5	TRBV25-1	TRBD1	ASSGGRETQY
TRBJ1-5	TRBV7-2	NA	ASSQRTGNQPQH
TRBJ2-5	TRBV9	NA	ASSVDGMAPETQY
TRBJ1-1	TRBV19	NA	ASSIGRKGGTEAF
TRBJ1-4	TRBV9	NA	ASSVGGYNEKLF
TRBJ2-7	TRBV3-1/TRBV3-2	TRBD1	ASSAGTEIYEQY
TRBJ1-5	TRBV4-2	NA	ASSQDEGQPQH
TRBJ2-4	TRBV28	NA	ATLGVNKNIQY
TRBJ1-5	TRBV2	NA	ASRPRGNSNQPQH
TRBJ2-3	TRBV6-5	TRBD1	ASSHGQVFTDTQY
TRBJ2-7	TRBV29-1	NA	SVPIGYEQY
TRBJ1-1	TRBV5-1	NA	ASSLARGRMNTEAF
TRBJ2-7	TRBV18	NA	ASSHDLYEQY
TRBJ1-1	TRBV28	TRBD1	ASSWDSDTEAF
TRBJ2-1	TRBV19	NA	ASSMRILRSYNEQF
TRBJ2-3	TRBV18	TRBD1	ASSPGQGIDTQY
TRBJ2-5	TRBV6-5	TRBD2	ASERLAAETQY
TRBJ2-7	TRBV18	TRBD1	ASSPLSGQGNEQY
TRBJ2-1	TRBV6-5	NA	ASSYRGIGNEQF
TRBJ2-7	TRBV18	TRBD1	ASTGQGPYEQY
TRBJ1-3	TRBV2	NA	ASSESSGRNTIY
TRBJ1-6	TRBV7-8	NA	ASREWSSYNSPLH